This TCR beta chain was captured by sequencing in a study of blood T cell repertoires in COVID-19. Overall study: From T cells, B-cell-depleted T cells, or PBMCs came the material, which was cDNA or gDNA.

Sequencing was performed with immunoSEQ multiplex PCR; in TCRdb, only in-frame clones are kept and a portion is missing. The sample yields around 160,000 clones, roughly 93% seen once. The CDR3 is made up of 11 amino acids. Trimming took off 5 bases at V and 4 bases at J, with 8 bases between the two ends. Germline V gene sequence: CDR1 SQVTM, CDR2 ANQGSEA. The V call is TRBV29-1, the J call TRBJ1-2; D not certain. The clonotype originates from a woman aged 55-70 years with COVID-19, enrolled during active disease. The source material was peripheral blood. CDR3 DNA sequence: TGCAGCGTTTCAAGCCTCTATGGCTACACCTTC. This gives the protein CSVSSLYGYTF.